This note documents a single T cell receptor (beta chain) sequence. The antigen is unknown. The sample originates from a study of CD8+ T cells in alopecia areata. RNA was isolated and reverse transcribed to cDNA, the sequencing template. TCRdb keeps only in-frame clones here, not all; method: immunoSEQ multiplex PCR. This table holds roughly 150,000 clones, 45% to 60% found once. The CDR3 runs to 15 residues. CDR1 is SGHNT, CDR2 YYREEE, per germline (reference sequence). The J segment lost 1 base and the V segment lost 6 bases, leaving 8 bases of the junction unmatched. Broader study findings: Sequences from scalp samples also cover resident alphabeta T cells of normal skin.

The rearrangement uses TRBV5-4 and TRBJ2-3; 7 bases align to TRBD2. The sequenced sample was CD8+ T cells sorted from blood, obtained at week 0. The sequence came from a human donor with alopecia areata. The CDR3 coding sequence is TGTGCCAGCACCTCCCGGGACTACCGCACAGATACGCAGTATTTT. Its protein product is CASTSRDYRTDTQYF.